One and the same sample provided the 25 T cell receptor beta chains below, sequenced in a study of tumor and adjacent non-tumor tissue in lung cancer. The template was RNA from unsorted bulk tissue. The normal lung tissue was taken more than 3 cm from the tumor edge. The library came from three nested PCR rounds adapted from ARM-PCR protocols. TCRdb independently ran MiXCR on the multiplex PCR reads; one entry per CDR3 protein. The sample has some 100,000 distinct CDR3 sequences; about 61% are singletons. The source material was distant non-tumor lung tissue. These receptors came from a man in his sixties with non-small cell lung cancer.

This clonotype has a handful of counts. With a much larger clone just one base away, this may be a read error. The DNA for the CDR3 is TGTGCCAGCAGTTCATCAGGAATCCCCTACGGGCAGTACTTC. It codes for CASSSSGIPYGQYF. The chain combines TRBV28 with TRBJ2-7; D ambiguous. CDR3 length: 14 residues. Looked up from germline, CDR1 is MDHEN and CDR2 is SYDVKM.

Comment on this clonotype: One end of the junction fails to match germline, which may point to a read error. This chain links TRBV11-2 with TRBJ2-7, with D perhaps TRBD2 (5 bases). CDR1 is SGHAT, CDR2 FQNNGV, per germline. CDR3 length: 12 residues. The CDR3 sequence: CTSSVGLHEQYF. The DNA of the CDR3 is TGTACCAGCAGCGTAGGACTGCACGAGCAATACTTC.

This clonotype appeared many times. The chain combines TRBV5-8 with TRBJ2-5; TRBD1 agrees at 10 bases. Germline V lookup: CDR1 SGHTS, CDR2 YDEGEE. This CDR3 has 16 amino acids. Trimming at V came to 0 bases and at J to 4 bases, leaving 6 bases not matched to a gene. The CDR3 sequence is CASSLAGTGVGETQYF. The CDR3 DNA is TGTGCCAGCAGCTTGGCGGGGACAGGGGTTGGAGAGACCCAGTACTTC.

This clonotype has more than one count but fewer than ten. Given the absence of the conserved phenylalanine or tryptophan at the CDR3 end, a read error is likely. It is unclear where the CDR3 begins or ends on the DNA, so no DNA is shown, and the CDR3 is as TCRdb lists it. The rearrangement uses TRBV10-3 and TRBJ2-1; the table gives TRBD1 as D, unverified against the DNA. CDR1 is ENHRY and CDR2 is SYGVKD in the germline V gene. The CDR3 spans 13 amino acids, including both terminal residues. CDR3 region: CAILDRIYNEQLL.

Turning to this clonotype: At one of its ends the junction is not consistent with the germline gene, which may arise from a read error. This sequence joins TRBV11-2 and TRBJ2-7; D perhaps matches TRBD1 (5 bases). The germline V gene encodes CDR1 SGHAT and CDR2 FQNNGV. This CDR3 has 13 amino acids. CDR3 coding DNA: TGTGCCATCAGACGGACAAGGACCTATGAGCAGTACTTC. This encodes CAIRRTRTYEQYF.

This clonotype appeared many times. The chain employs TRBV10-3 and TRBJ2-5, with 15 positions matching TRBD2. Germline values: CDR1 ENHRY, CDR2 SYGVKD. This CDR3 contains 16 residues. The V gene end was trimmed by 6 bases and the J gene end by 5 bases; junction bases not matched to a gene: 7. CDR3 sequence: CAISPGLAGGLETQYF. CDR3 DNA: TGTGCCATCAGCCCGGGACTAGCGGGGGGTTTGGAGACCCAGTACTTC.

This clonotype was observed a single time. This CDR3 is CASSYSMQGTSCKQYF. The CDR3 bases are TGTGCCAGCAGTTACTCGATGCAGGGTACATCGTGCAAGCAGTACTTC. The chain employs TRBV6-5 and TRBJ2-7, with D possibly being TRBD1 (5 bases). The V gene's germline CDR1 is MNHEY and CDR2 SVGAGI. The CDR3 has 16 amino acids. Trimming removed 0 bases from V and 8 bases from J, with 20 bases in between.

Details on this clonotype: One end of the junction fails to match germline, which may point to a read error. The chain links TRBV12-3 or TRBV12-4 to TRBJ1-1; 9 nucleotides agree with TRBD1. The CDR3 sequence is 17 residues long. DNA of the CDR3: TGTACCAGTACCCGCATCGCAGGGACAGGGCCGAACACTGAAGCTTTCTTT. Its translation: CTSTRIAGTGPNTEAFF.

This clonotype was seen more than once but under ten times. The rearrangement joins TRBV20-1 to TRBJ2-1; TRBD2 matches at 11 bases. There are 12 residues in the CDR3. CDR1 is DFQATT and CDR2 is SNEGSKA in the germline V gene (reference sequence). J gave up 10 bases and V 6 bases, and 5 bases lay outside the gene matches. CDR3 in DNA: TGCAGTGCGACTAGCGGGACTTTAGAGCAGTTCTTC. As protein: CSATSGTLEQFF.

At least ten counts were recorded for this clonotype. The chain recombines TRBV12-2 with TRBJ1-2; the D call of TRBD1 is as the table states it, not checked on the DNA. TRBV12-2 is a recognized pseudogene. CDR3 length: 17 residues. The CDR3, as DNA: TGTGCAAGTCGCTTAGCCAACCTTGCGGACAGGCACTATGGCTACACCTTC. It translates to CASRLANLADRHYGYTF.

This clonotype appeared a few times. A single base separates this from a much larger clone, so it may be a read error. V and J are TRBV29-1 and TRBJ1-2; 8 nucleotides agree with TRBD1. This CDR3 region has 12 residues. CDR1 and CDR2 from the germline V gene are SQVTM and ANQGSEA. CDR3 region: CNVKQGGNGYTF. The DNA of the CDR3 is TGCAACGTTAAACAGGGGGGTAATGGCTACACCTTC. Filled out from reference TRBV29-1 and TRBJ1-2, the complete variable domain reads SAVISQKPSRDICQRGTSLTIQCQVDSQVTMMFWYRQQPGQSLTLIATANQGSEATYESGFVIDKFPISRPNLTFSTLTVSNMSPEDSSIYLCNVKQGGNGYTFGSGTRLTVV.

As concerns this clonotype: No conserved phenylalanine or tryptophan ends this CDR3, so it is likely a read error. J is TRBJ2-7 and V is TRBV11-2; a weak D match, TRBD2 (5 bases). Germline V gene sequence: CDR1 SGHAT, CDR2 FQNNGV. V gave up 0 bases and J gave up 4 bases, with 16 bases separating them. CDR3 length equals 16 residues. CDR3 coding DNA: TGTGCCAGCAGCTTAGATCTAACTATCGGGAAGTACGAGCAGTACCTC. This encodes CASSLDLTIGKYEQYL.

This chain uses TRBV7-9 with TRBJ2-7, with D uncertain. V was clipped by 2 bases and J by 6 bases, with 11 bases between them. The V gene's germline CDR1 is SEHNR and CDR2 FQNEAQ (reference sequence). The CDR3 spans 13 residues. CDR3 sequence: CASSLFPLVEQYF. The DNA for the CDR3 is TGTGCCAGCAGCTTATTTCCGCTCGTCGAGCAGTACTTC.

The table lists this clonotype with many counts. V and J are TRBV25-1 and TRBJ2-3, with TRBD1 matching over 9 bases. Per the germline V gene, CDR1 is MGHDK and CDR2 is SYGVNS. CDR3 length: 15 residues. V lost 5 bases to trimming and J lost 4 bases; unmatched junction nucleotides: 7. The CDR3 spells CASSPSGQGPDTQYF. CDR3 nucleotide sequence: TGTGCCAGCAGTCCATCGGGACAGGGCCCAGATACGCAGTATTTT.

With respect to this clonotype: This may stem from a read error, because a much larger clone lies one nucleotide away. This chain connects TRBV6-6 to TRBJ2-7; 11 bases are shared with TRBD1. Germline V gene lookup returns CDR1 MNHNY and CDR2 SVGAGI (reference sequence). J gave up 6 bases and V 6 bases, and 10 bases lay outside the gene matches. The CDR3 is made up of 15 amino acids. The CDR3 DNA is TGTGCCAGCAGGCGCGGACAGGGGGCTGGGTGCGAGCAGTACTTC. Its translation: CASRRGQGAGCEQYF.

This clonotype is labeled as medium-sized. The gene calls are TRBV6-5 and TRBJ1-2; 7 nucleotides align to TRBD1. The CDR3 sequence is 14 residues long. Germline V CDR1 and CDR2: MNHEY, SVGAGI. With V trimmed by 2 bases and J by 0 bases, 0 bases remained unmatched. The CDR3: CASSYGQANYGYTF. The DNA for the CDR3 is TGTGCCAGCAGTTACGGACAGGCTAACTATGGCTACACCTTC.

The rearrangement links TRBV11-2 to TRBJ2-2; 7 positions match TRBD2. Germline values: CDR1 SGHAT, CDR2 FQNNGV. Trimming removed 1 base from V and 5 bases from J; junction bases left unmatched: 4. This CDR3 spans 15 amino acids. The CDR3 DNA sequence: TGTGCCAGCAGCTTAGCACTAGCGCGGACCGGGGAGCTGTTTTTT. It is translated as CASSLALARTGELFF.

As concerns this clonotype: One junction end disagrees with the germline gene, perhaps due to a read error. The chain joins TRBV7-9 to TRBJ2-3; perhaps TRBD1 as D (6 bases). Germline CDR1 SEHNR, CDR2 FQNEAQ (reference sequence). The CDR3 totals 12 residues. The DNA of the CDR3 is TGTGCCAGCGGCTTAATAGGGGGTGCGCAGTATTTT. This translates into CASGLIGGAQYF.

This clonotype was detected ten times or more. The chain employs TRBV12-3 or TRBV12-4 and TRBJ2-7, with TRBD1 matching over 9 bases. The CDR3 extends over 12 amino acids. Losses at the gene ends were 5 bases for V and 7 bases for J; bases not matched to a gene: 3. The CDR3 reads CASSQDRGEQYF. Written as DNA, the CDR3 is TGTGCCAGCAGTCAGGACAGGGGTGAGCAGTACTTC.

Concerning this clonotype itself: The junction shows a germline mismatch at one end, possibly a read error. The chain has TRBV20-1 and TRBJ1-4; D is possibly TRBD1 (5 bases). Germline CDR1 reads DFQATT; CDR2 reads SNEGSKA (reference sequence). The CDR3 has 12 residues. The CDR3: CSAGRTNEKLLF. The CDR3 bases are TGTAGTGCAGGGAGAACTAATGAAAAACTGCTTTTT.

To note about this clonotype: Compared with germline, one end of the junction differs, possibly owing to a read error. V is TRBV29-1 and J is TRBJ2-1; perhaps TRBD2 as D (6 bases). This CDR3 is 10 amino acids long. The germline V gene encodes CDR1 SQVTM and CDR2 ANQGSEA. The CDR3 is CSVGGTVQSF. CDR3 nucleotides: TGCAGCGTCGGGGGTACAGTGCAGTCCTTC.

CDR3 sequence reads: CASKARGRDEEYF. DNA for the CDR3: TGCGCCAGCAAGGCGAGGGGGAGGGACGAAGAGTACTTC. V and J are TRBV10-2 and TRBJ2-7; maybe TRBD2 (7 bases). V was clipped by 7 bases and J by 11 bases, with 21 bases between them. This CDR3 has 13 amino acids. The germline V gene encodes CDR1 WSHSY and CDR2 SAAADI.

This clonotype appeared once. At one boundary the junction diverges from the germline segment, which might be a read error. V and J are TRBV5-1 and TRBJ2-2; D is perhaps TRBD1 (6 bases). Germline-derived CDR1 and CDR2 are SGHRS and YFSETQ. This CDR3 comprises 15 residues. The CDR3 DNA reads TGCGCCAGCAGCTTGGTACAGGGCAACACCGGGGAGCTGTCTTTT. This sequence encodes CASSLVQGNTGELSF.

This clonotype was picked up a small number of times. Since a much larger clone is just one base distant, this may be a read error. The gene calls are TRBV12-3 or TRBV12-4 and TRBJ2-3, with D maybe TRBD2 (5 bases). The CDR3 runs to 11 residues. Written as DNA, the CDR3 is TGTGTCAGCAGACTATTGGAGACGCAGTATTTT. Residues: CVSRLLETQYF.

Regarding this clonotype: Given the absence of the conserved phenylalanine or tryptophan at the CDR3 end, a read error is likely. V is TRBV7-9 and J is TRBJ1-4; D may be TRBD1 (5 bases). Trimming stripped 1 base from V and 3 bases from J, with 9 bases between. Germline V gene lookup returns CDR1 SEHNR and CDR2 FQNEAQ (reference sequence). CDR3 length: 15 amino acids. For the CDR3, the DNA is TGTGCCAGCAGCTTAGGAACAGGAGCTAATGAAAAACTGTTTTAT. It is translated as CASSLGTGANEKLFY.